A single T cell receptor (beta chain) is shown here with its context. The data belong to a study of chemoradiotherapy in HPV16-positive cancers. The CDR3 has 14 amino acids. V was trimmed by 3 bases and J by 8 bases, leaving 13 bases between them. Germline CDR1 SNHLY, CDR2 FYNNEI. Over chemoradiotherapy, repertoires were sampled more than once. Only in-frame clones appear in the TCRdb table, and some are missing; sequencing was by immunoSEQ multiplex PCR. The data show some 480 clones, approximately 90% seen once. This receptor was taken from a human donor with HPV-associated anogenital cancer. The chain couples TRBV2 to TRBJ1-4, with unresolved D. The specimen comprised tumor tissue, sampled from a patient who underwent chemoradiotherapy. CDR3 DNA sequence: TGTGCCAGCAGTGACGTTCAGTTTGGCGAAAAACTGTTTTTT. Its translation is CASSDVQFGEKLFF.